The sequence of this T cell receptor (beta chain) was determined in a study of Ad26.COV2.S vaccination and SARS-CoV-2 variants. The treatment was: roughly 19 received Ad26.COV2.S at low or high dose, single or two shots; roughly five received placebo; per-sample allocation not given. Samples analyzed were those drawn on day 63 after the first vaccine or placebo injection. Vaccination employed an Ad26 vector expressing the Wuhan-strain SARS-CoV-2 spike. The protocol was immunoSEQ multiplex PCR, while the TCRdb copy is restricted to in-frame clones and leaves out a portion. The sample has a few hundred thousand clones, approximately 87% seen once. Overall study findings and caveats: A substantial breadth of spike-specific CD8+ and CD4+ T cell responses after vaccination has been reported. With respect to non-spike TCR breadth, vaccine and placebo recipients were similar.

A note on this clone: As yet, its antigen is unknown.

Specimen: peripheral blood, collected in a trial of Ad26.COV2.S vaccine versus placebo. This clonotype was sampled from a person aged 18-60 years who received the Ad26.COV2.S COVID-19 vaccine or a placebo.

The CDR3 bases are TGTGCCAGCAGTGAAGCGGGGGGAGCCTATGGCTACACCTTC. Encoded protein: CASSEAGGAYGYTF. This chain joins TRBV2 and TRBJ1-2, with TRBD1 as a possible D gene (5 bases). V was shortened by 0 bases and J by 4 bases, with 9 bases between the two germline ends. The CDR3 loop spans 14 amino acids. CDR1 and CDR2 from the germline V gene are SNHLY and FYNNEI. Drawing the rest from reference TRBV2 and TRBJ1-2, the complete variable domain is EPEVTQTPSHQVTQMGQEVILRCVPISNHLYFYWYRQILGQKVEFLVSFYNNEISEKSEIFDDQFSVERPDGSNFTLKIRSTKLEDSAMYFCASSEAGGAYGYTFGSGTRLTVV.